This T cell receptor beta chain derives from a study of T cell changes during pregnancy in multiple sclerosis. Clones were sequenced by immunoSEQ multiplex PCR, and TCRdb holds only the in-frame ones, with some missing. The sample holds around 57,000 clones, about 90% seen once. Source: peripheral blood, taken in the third trimester of pregnancy. The sequence derives from a female donor in good health, enrolled as a control in a pregnancy study.

The CDR3 loop is CAWSVSLSGGAAGYTF. The CDR3 nucleotides are TGTGCCTGGAGTGTTTCCCTATCGGGGGGCGCTGCTGGCTACACCTTC. This rearrangement joins TRBV30 to TRBJ1-2; D may be TRBD1 (6 bases). This CDR3 spans 16 amino acids. V lost 0 bases and J lost 7, with 21 bases in between. The germline gives CDR1 GTSNPN, CDR2 SVGIG (reference sequence).